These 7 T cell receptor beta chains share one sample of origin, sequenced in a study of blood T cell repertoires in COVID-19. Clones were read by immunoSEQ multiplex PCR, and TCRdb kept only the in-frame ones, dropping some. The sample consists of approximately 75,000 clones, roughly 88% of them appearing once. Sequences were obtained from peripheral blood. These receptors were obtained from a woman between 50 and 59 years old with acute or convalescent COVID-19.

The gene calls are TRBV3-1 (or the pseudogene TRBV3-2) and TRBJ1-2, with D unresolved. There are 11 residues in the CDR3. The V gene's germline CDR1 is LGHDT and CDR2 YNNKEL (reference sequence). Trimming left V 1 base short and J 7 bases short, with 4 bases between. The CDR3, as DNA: TGTGCCAGCAGCCAAGCGTTTGGCTACACCTTC. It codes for CASSQAFGYTF.

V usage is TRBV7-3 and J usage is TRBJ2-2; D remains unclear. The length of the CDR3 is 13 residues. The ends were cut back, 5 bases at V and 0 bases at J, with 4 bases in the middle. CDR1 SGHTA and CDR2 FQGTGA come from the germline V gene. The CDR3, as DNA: TGTGCCAGCAGCCAAACGAACACCGGGGAGCTGTTTTTT. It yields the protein CASSQTNTGELFF.

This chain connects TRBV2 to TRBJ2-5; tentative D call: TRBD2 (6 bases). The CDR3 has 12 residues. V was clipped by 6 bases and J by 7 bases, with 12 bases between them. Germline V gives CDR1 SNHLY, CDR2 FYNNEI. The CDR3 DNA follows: TGTGCCAGCAGGGTGCCGGGGGTGACCCAGTACTTC. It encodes CASRVPGVTQYF. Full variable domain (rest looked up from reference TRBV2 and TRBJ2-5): EPEVTQTPSHQVTQMGQEVILRCVPISNHLYFYWYRQILGQKVEFLVSFYNNEISEKSEIFDDQFSVERPDGSNFTLKIRSTKLEDSAMYFCASRVPGVTQYFGPGTRLLVL.

This CDR3 reads CASSFGGGAGVDTQYF. The CDR3, as DNA: TGTGCCAGCAGCTTCGGGGGCGGGGCGGGAGTGGATACGCAGTATTTT. The chain couples TRBV11-2 to TRBJ2-3, with D perhaps matching TRBD2 (7 bases). With 3 bases removed from V and 6 bases from J, the gap between germline ends came to 19 bases. The CDR3 runs 16 residues. The germline V gene encodes CDR1 SGHAT and CDR2 FQNNGV.

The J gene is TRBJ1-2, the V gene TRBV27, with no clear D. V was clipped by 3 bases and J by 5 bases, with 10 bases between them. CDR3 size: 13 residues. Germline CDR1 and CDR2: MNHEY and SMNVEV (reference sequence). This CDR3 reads CASSFGRQYGYTF. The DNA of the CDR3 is TGTGCCAGCAGTTTCGGGAGACAATATGGCTACACCTTC.

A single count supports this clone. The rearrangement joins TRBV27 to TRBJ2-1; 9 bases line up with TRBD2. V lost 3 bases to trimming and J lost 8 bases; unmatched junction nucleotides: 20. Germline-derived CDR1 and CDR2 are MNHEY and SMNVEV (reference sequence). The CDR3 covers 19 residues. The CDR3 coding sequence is TGTGCCAGCAGTTTGTTCGTGTCGGTGCTAGCGGGGCGGTGGTATGAGCAGTTCTTC. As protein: CASSLFVSVLAGRWYEQFF.

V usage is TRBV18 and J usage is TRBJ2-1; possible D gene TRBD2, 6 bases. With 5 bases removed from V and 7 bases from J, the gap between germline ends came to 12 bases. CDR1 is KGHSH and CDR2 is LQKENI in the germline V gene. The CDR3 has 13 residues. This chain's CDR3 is CASSGGTTNEQFF. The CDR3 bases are TGTGCCAGCTCAGGAGGGACGACGAATGAGCAGTTCTTC.